The clone carrying this TCR beta chain has at least ten counts. MiXCR, run by TCRdb on the 5' RACE reads, gives a single entry per CDR3 protein. The sample has around 150,000 distinct CDR3 sequences, about 18% seen once. Trimming left V 3 bases short and J 8 bases short, with 5 bases between. CDR1 and CDR2 (germline): SGHVS, FNYEAQ. This CDR3 contains 11 residues. The sample is drawn from a study of CD8 T cells in ankylosing spondylitis. The chain couples TRBV7-6 to TRBJ2-1; unclear D gene. The TCR was taken from a male donor with ankylosing spondylitis or in good health (not recorded which). Material: blood, either unsorted or a sorted T cell fraction (not recorded which). The CDR3, as DNA: TGTGCCAGCAGCTTTCGCGATGAGCAGTTCTTC. Residues: CASSFRDEQFF.